Given below is one T cell receptor (beta chain) in context. The sample originates from a study of blood T cell repertoires in COVID-19. Germline V gene lookup returns CDR1 MDHEN and CDR2 SYDVKM. The CDR3 contains 14 residues. V lost 3 bases, J lost 7 bases, and 10 bases lay in between. Produced via immunoSEQ multiplex PCR; TCRdb's table is partial and in-frame only. The table lists about 210,000 clones, around 80% of them singletons. This sequence originates from an older woman with COVID-19, enrolled during active disease. Material for sequencing was peripheral blood. The chain is built from TRBV28 and TRBJ1-6; D unresolved. CDR3 residues: CASSFRFVNSPLHF. In DNA form, the CDR3 reads TGTGCCAGCAGTTTCCGTTTTGTGAATTCACCCCTCCACTTT. Drawing the rest from reference TRBV28 and TRBJ1-6, the complete variable domain is DVKVTQSSRYLVKRTGEKVFLECVQDMDHENMFWYRQDPGLGLRLIYFSYDVKMKEKGDIPEGYSVSREKKERFSLILESASTNQTSMYLCASSFRFVNSPLHFGNGTRLTVT.